The sample holds many counts of the clone carrying this T cell receptor beta chain. The germline gives CDR1 SEHNR, CDR2 FQNEAQ (reference sequence). V gave up 7 bases and J gave up 6 bases; unmatched junction bases: 20. This CDR3 comprises 19 residues. One entry per CDR3 protein, called by TCRdb with MiXCR from the 5' RACE reads. The repertoire holds around 23,000 distinct CDR3 sequences, with 13% as singletons. The data derive from a study of neurological immune-mediated disorders. Material for sequencing was PBMCs. This clonotype was sampled from a woman between 35 and 50 years old with HTLV-1-associated myelopathy (HAM/TSP). The rearrangement links TRBV7-9 to TRBJ2-3; TRBD2 aligns across 12 bases. The CDR3 loop reads CASTPASGGGNLHGDTQYF. The CDR3 DNA sequence: TGTGCCAGCACCCCCGCTAGCGGGGGGGGCAATTTACATGGCGATACGCAGTATTTT.